Presented here are 17 T cell receptor beta chains from one specimen sequenced in a study of PD-L1 blockade in urothelial cancer. Here immunoSEQ multiplex PCR was the method, and the copy in TCRdb shows in-frame clones only, minus some. The repertoire holds more than 90,000 clones, with 83% as singletons. Stated time point: peripheral blood 6 weeks after treatment start. The sample was PBMCs, taken around atezolizumab (anti-PD-L1) treatment. The receptors originated from a man between 65 and 85 years old with urothelial cancer.

This clone was picked up a small number of times. The chain employs TRBV7-2 and TRBJ2-5; D might be TRBD2 (5 bases). This CDR3 contains 17 residues. Per germline, CDR1 SGHTA and CDR2 FQGNSA. The V end lost 1 base, the J end lost 4 bases, and 19 bases lay between the germline ends. For the CDR3, the DNA is TGTGCCAGCAGCTTAGGCCGAGCGGCCCTGAACGGAGAGACCCAGTACTTC. Translating it yields CASSLGRAALNGETQYF.

The V gene is TRBV15, the J gene TRBJ1-4; D uncertain. Germline CDR1 reads LNHNV; CDR2 reads YYDKDF (reference sequence). V was pared by 6 bases and J by 6 bases, with 14 bases between. The CDR3 consists of 14 residues. The CDR3 DNA reads TGTGCCACCAGGTCTCGGGGATCGGATGAAAAACTGTTTTTT. Amino acids: CATRSRGSDEKLFF.

This clone is a singleton in its sample. V usage is TRBV6-5 and J usage is TRBJ2-2, with TRBD1 identical over 9 bases. Trimming cost V 6 bases and J 7 bases; bases outside gene matches: 6. The CDR3 has 14 residues. Germline V gene data show CDR1 as MNHEY and CDR2 as SVGAGI. DNA for the CDR3: TGTGCCAGCAGGACAGGGGGAGGCGACGGGGAGCTGTTTTTT. Residues: CASRTGGGDGELFF.

The genes are TRBV9 and TRBJ1-1; maybe TRBD1 (6 bases). CDR3 length: 15 residues. V was pared by 3 bases and J by 2 bases, with 14 bases between. Germline loops: CDR1 SGDLS, CDR2 YYNGEE. The CDR3 nucleotides are TGTGCCAGCAGCGCCTCGGGACACAGAAACACTGAAGCTTTCTTT. Encoded protein: CASSASGHRNTEAFF.

V is TRBV2 and J is TRBJ1-5; TRBD1 matches at 8 bases. Germline V gene sequence: CDR1 SNHLY, CDR2 FYNNEI. V gave up 3 bases and J gave up 6 bases; unmatched junction bases: 4. CDR3 length equals 14 residues. CDR3 DNA sequence: TGTGCCAGCAGTGATCCAGGGGGCGGTCAGCCCCAGCATTTT. This encodes CASSDPGGGQPQHF.

The chain employs TRBV2 and TRBJ2-7, with 11 bases identical to TRBD2. Germline V gene lookup returns CDR1 SNHLY and CDR2 FYNNEI. There are 16 residues in the CDR3. With V trimmed by 2 bases and J by 7 bases, 10 bases remained unmatched. The CDR3 sequence: CASSEMASGRFREQYF. In nucleotides, the CDR3 is TGTGCCAGCAGTGAAATGGCTAGCGGGAGGTTCAGGGAGCAGTACTTC.

The chain uses TRBV15 and TRBJ2-1; 7 bases agree with TRBD2. V gave up 3 bases and J gave up 4 bases; unmatched junction bases: 18. The CDR3 has 19 amino acids. Germline V gives CDR1 LNHNV, CDR2 YYDKDF (reference sequence). This CDR3 reads CATSSEIGRDPGRYNEQFF. The DNA of the CDR3 is TGTGCCACCAGCAGCGAGATAGGGAGGGACCCCGGAAGATACAATGAGCAGTTCTTC.

The V gene is TRBV6-5, the J gene TRBJ2-3, with no clear D. The V end was cut by 6 bases, the J end by 0 bases, with 7 bases between. This CDR3 has 13 amino acids. Germline V gives CDR1 MNHEY, CDR2 SVGAGI. The CDR3 DNA sequence: TGTGCCAGCAGGGCAGGTAGCACAGATACGCAGTATTTT. This translates into CASRAGSTDTQYF.

V usage is TRBV14 and J usage is TRBJ1-1; TRBD1 might be the D (5 bases). Germline CDR1 SGHDN, CDR2 FVKESK. CDR3 size: 13 residues. Trimming removed 3 bases from V and 2 bases from J, with 7 bases in between. The CDR3 coding sequence is TGTGCCAGCAGCCATCAGGGTAACACTGAAGCTTTCTTT. The encoded protein is CASSHQGNTEAFF.

The chain recombines TRBV21-1 with TRBJ2-5; the table's TRBD1 call for D was not verified on the DNA. TRBV21-1 is assigned pseudogene status. This CDR3 is built from 14 residues. CDR3 coding DNA: TGTGCCAGCAGCTCAGAGGGGGTCCAAGAGACCCAGTACTTC. Translating it yields CASSSEGVQETQYF.

This chain connects TRBV5-6 to TRBJ2-2, with D tentatively TRBD2 (7 bases). The germline V gene encodes CDR1 SGHDT and CDR2 YYEEEE. With 5 bases removed from V and 15 bases from J, the gap between germline ends came to 20 bases. The CDR3 covers 13 residues. CDR3: CASSLSTGEGVFF. As DNA, the CDR3 is TGTGCCAGCAGTCTAAGCACGGGGGAGGGGGTGTTTTTT.

This chain links TRBV4-1 with TRBJ2-2, with no clear D. The V gene's germline CDR1 is MGHRA and CDR2 YSYEKL. The CDR3 runs 17 residues. V lost 0 bases and J lost 4, with 15 bases in between. The CDR3 DNA reads as TGCGCCAGCAGCCAAGATCCTCCCGGGTCGCCCACCGGGGAGCTGTTTTTT. Translating gives CASSQDPPGSPTGELFF.

This clone is a singleton in its sample. This sequence joins TRBV7-9 and TRBJ1-2; D not resolved. V lost 0 bases, J lost 8 bases, and 10 bases lay in between. The germline CDR1 and CDR2 sequences are SEHNR and FQNEAQ (reference sequence). This CDR3 contains 13 residues. CDR3 sequence reads: CASSLAYQEGYTF. The DNA of the CDR3 is TGTGCCAGCAGCTTAGCGTACCAAGAGGGCTACACCTTC.

This clone occurred once. The chain carries TRBV27 and TRBJ2-1; 8 bases line up with TRBD2. The germline CDR1 and CDR2 sequences are MNHEY and SMNVEV (reference sequence). This CDR3 comprises 15 residues. V dropped 2 bases and J dropped 3; count of bases not matched to a gene: 3. The CDR3 reads CASSLAGGNYNEQFF. The CDR3 nucleotides read TGTGCCAGCAGTTTAGCGGGAGGCAACTACAATGAGCAGTTCTTC.

CDR3 in DNA: TGTGCCAGTAGTATCGGAAGGGGATCTAACTATGGCTACACCTTC. This codes for CASSIGRGSNYGYTF. The chain uses TRBV19 and TRBJ1-2; possible D gene TRBD1, 5 bases. The V end was cut by 3 bases, the J end by 0 bases, with 11 bases between. Germline values: CDR1 LNHDA, CDR2 SQIVND (reference sequence). There are 15 residues in the CDR3.

J is TRBJ2-7 and V is TRBV15; tentative D call: TRBD1 (6 bases). V lost 5 bases to trimming and J lost 0 bases, with 11 bases between them. The CDR3 sequence is 14 residues long. The germline V gene encodes CDR1 LNHNV and CDR2 YYDKDF (reference sequence). CDR3 protein: CATSDGQLSYEQYF. The CDR3 bases are TGTGCCACCAGCGATGGACAGCTCTCCTACGAGCAGTACTTC.

The chain is built from TRBV5-5 and TRBJ1-1, with 7 bases that match TRBD1. This CDR3 comprises 16 residues. Germline assignment: CDR1 SGHKS and CDR2 YYEKEE (reference sequence). Germline trimming cut 5 bases from V and 4 bases from J; bases unmatched to any gene: 14. The DNA of the CDR3 is TGTGCCAGCAGAAAACAATACGACAGGGCCGGCACTGAAGCTTTCTTT. It specifies CASRKQYDRAGTEAFF.